The 5 T cell receptor beta chains listed next were all sequenced from one sample in a study of blood T cell repertoires in COVID-19. Here immunoSEQ multiplex PCR was the method, and the copy in TCRdb shows in-frame clones only, minus some. The data contain around 330,000 clones, about nine tenths of them singletons. Specimen: PBMCs or T cells enriched from blood (not recorded which). These receptors were taken from a woman in her thirties or forties who had recovered from COVID-19.

This clone came up once. The rearrangement joins TRBV30 to TRBJ1-6; a possible D gene is TRBD1 (5 bases). Between the trimmed V and J ends, which lost 1 base and 3 bases, there was a span of 10 bases. This CDR3 spans 15 amino acids. Germline V gene sequence: CDR1 GTSNPN, CDR2 SVGIG (reference sequence). The CDR3 nucleotides are TGTGCCTGGAGTGCGTACGGGGGCTATAATTCACCCCTCCACTTT. This gives the protein CAWSAYGGYNSPLHF.

The V call is TRBV5-4, the J call TRBJ1-2; 7 bases match TRBD1. Trimming cost V 4 bases and J 5 bases; bases outside gene matches: 17. The CDR3 totals 17 residues. The germline gives CDR1 SGHNT, CDR2 YYREEE (reference sequence). Here the CDR3 reads CASSPQNSQGIRYGYTF. The CDR3 DNA reads TGTGCCAGCAGCCCGCAAAACTCACAGGGGATCCGTTATGGCTACACCTTC.

V and J are TRBV19 and TRBJ1-6; 7 bases are shared with TRBD1. The CDR3 is 16 amino acids. J was trimmed by 10 bases and V by 5 bases; bases with no gene match: 14. Germline values: CDR1 LNHDA, CDR2 SQIVND (reference sequence). The CDR3 region has the DNA TGTGCCAGTAGTCCCCCCCTCGGACAGGCTCACTCACCCCTCCACTTT. This encodes CASSPPLGQAHSPLHF. Full variable domain (outside the CDR3, taken from reference TRBV19 and TRBJ1-6): DGGITQSPKYLFRKEGQNVTLSCEQNLNHDAMYWYRQDPGQGLRLIYYSQIVNDFQKGDIAEGYSVSREKKESFPLTVTSAQKNPTAFYLCASSPPLGQAHSPLHFGNGTRLTVT.

This chain uses TRBV7-9 with TRBJ1-2; 12 nucleotides align to TRBD1. The CDR3 totals 16 residues. Losses at the gene ends were 5 bases for V and 3 bases for J; bases not matched to a gene: 7. CDR1 is SEHNR and CDR2 is FQNEAQ in the germline V gene (reference sequence). The CDR3 nucleotides read TGTGCCAGCAGCCCGGGACAGGGGGCGGGCGACTATGGCTACACCTTC. Translated: CASSPGQGAGDYGYTF.

The chain employs TRBV5-1 and TRBJ1-1, with D possibly matching TRBD1 (6 bases). Germline-derived CDR1 and CDR2 are SGHRS and YFSETQ. This CDR3 is 16 amino acids long. The ends were cut back, 4 bases at V and 1 base at J, with 17 bases in the middle. The CDR3 here is CASSLQTGLKNTEAFF. In nucleotides, the CDR3 is TGCGCCAGCAGCCTACAAACAGGGTTAAAGAACACTGAAGCTTTCTTT.